The 32 T cell receptor beta chains below come from one sample, sequenced in a study of T-cell reconstitution after alpha-beta-depleted transplantation in children. Molecular barcoding with unique molecular identifiers was used for the TCRbeta library. TCRdb re-called the PCR reads through MiXCR, storing one row per CDR3 protein. The sample shows roughly 590,000 distinct CDR3 sequences, around 16% of them seen only once. Sequenced material: PBMCs from the stem cell graft donor, taken from the stem cell graft. These receptors were taken from a human donor who donated a stem cell graft to a child with acute myeloid leukemia.

The chain recombines TRBV12-3 or TRBV12-4 with TRBJ2-3; tentative D call: TRBD1 (6 bases). V was clipped by 3 bases and J by 6 bases, with 16 bases between them. This CDR3 comprises 15 residues. In DNA, the CDR3 is TGTGCCAGCAGTTTTTTGGGACACGAGGTCGATACGCAGTATTTT. It encodes CASSFLGHEVDTQYF.

The V call is TRBV4-3, the J call TRBJ2-7; 7 nucleotides line up with TRBD2. J gave up 3 bases and V 4 bases, and 12 bases lay outside the gene matches. This CDR3 contains 16 residues. Germline V CDR1 and CDR2: LGHNA, YSLEER. As DNA, the CDR3 is TGCGCCAGCAGCCGGTCCTTAAGGCGGGGGAACTACGAGCAGTACTTC. Its protein is CASSRSLRRGNYEQYF.

This clonotype was seen many times. The J gene is TRBJ2-1, the V gene TRBV5-6; D is uncertain. V lost 2 bases, J lost 13 bases, and 13 bases lay in between. Germline V gives CDR1 SGHDT, CDR2 YYEEEE. The length of the CDR3 is 12 residues. The CDR3 reads CASSFTRVGQFF. In nucleotides, the CDR3 is TGTGCCAGCAGCTTTACCCGGGTTGGCCAGTTCTTC. The full variable domain, rest sourced from reference TRBV5-6 and TRBJ2-1, is DAGVTQSPTHLIKTRGQQVTLRCSPKSGHDTVSWYQQALGQGPQFIFQYYEEEERQRGNFPDRFSGHQFPNYSSELNVNALLLGDSALYLCASSFTRVGQFFGPGTRLTVL.

This clonotype was detected only a few times. Germline and junction disagree at one end, which may indicate a read error. The chain combines TRBV11-2 with TRBJ2-1; D ambiguous. This CDR3 is 13 amino acids long. Germline CDR1 is SGHAT and CDR2 is FQNNGV. The CDR3 DNA sequence: TGTGCCAGCAGCTTAGACCTTTACAATCAGCAGTTCTTC. It encodes CASSLDLYNQQFF.

The chain employs TRBV20-1 and TRBJ2-4; 8 positions match TRBD1. Trimming took 5 bases from V and 0 from J; bases not matched to a gene: 6. The V gene's germline CDR1 is DFQATT and CDR2 SNEGSKA (reference sequence). This CDR3 is built from 15 residues. Written as DNA, the CDR3 is TGCAGTGCTTCGGACAGGGCCCCAGCCAAAAACATTCAGTACTTC. It is translated as CSASDRAPAKNIQYF.

The chain combines TRBV3-1 with TRBJ2-1; D unclear. The closer fit of TRBJ2-7 to the DNA end suggests the J call may be wrong. Looked up from germline, CDR1 is LGHDT and CDR2 is YNNKEL (reference sequence). The CDR3 is made up of 18 amino acids. The CDR3 protein is CASSRITGRHRRDNEQYF. CDR3 bases: TGTGCCAGCAGTCGAATCACCGGCCGACACAGACGTGACAATGAGCAGTACTTC.

This chain connects TRBV7-2 to TRBJ1-1, with 10 bases aligning to TRBD1. The V gene's germline CDR1 is SGHTA and CDR2 FQGNSA. The CDR3 is 17 amino acids. J was trimmed by 3 bases and V by 7 bases; bases with no gene match: 14. The CDR3 DNA reads as TGTGCCAGCACCTCGATGGGCGACAGGGGGCACGACACTGAAGCTTTCTTT. Translation gives CASTSMGDRGHDTEAFF. Drawing the rest from reference TRBV7-2 and TRBJ1-1, the complete variable domain is GAGVSQSPSNKVTEKGKDVELRCDPISGHTALYWYRQSLGQGLEFLIYFQGNSAPDKSGLPSDRFSAERTGGSVSTLTIQRTQQEDSAVYLCASTSMGDRGHDTEAFFGQGTRLTVV.

This clonotype was counted between two and nine times. V is TRBV12-3 or TRBV12-4 and J is TRBJ1-1, with D possibly matching TRBD1 (5 bases). V gave up 6 bases and J gave up 8 bases, with 10 bases separating them. The CDR3 spans 11 residues. CDR3 sequence (DNA): TGTGCCAGCAGCCGGACAACCGAAGCTTTCTTT. Encoded protein: CASSRTTEAFF.

This clonotype was found many times. The chain uses TRBV20-1 and TRBJ2-3; a weak D match, TRBD2 (6 bases). The CDR3 runs to 15 residues. V lost 6 bases to trimming and J lost 3 bases, with 19 bases between them. CDR1 and CDR2 from the germline V gene are DFQATT and SNEGSKA (reference sequence). The CDR3 DNA sequence: TGCAGTGCAGTACTAGCCGCAATAGGGACAGATACGCAGTATTTT. This gives the protein CSAVLAAIGTDTQYF.

This rearrangement joins TRBV5-1 to TRBJ2-2, with TRBD2 matching 8 bases. Germline V gives CDR1 SGHRS, CDR2 YFSETQ. Losses at the gene ends were 4 bases for V and 7 bases for J; bases not matched to a gene: 3. This CDR3 region has 13 residues. For the CDR3, the DNA is TGCGCCAGCAGCGCCGGGACTAGCGGGGAGCTGTTTTTT. It encodes CASSAGTSGELFF.

This clonotype was seen repeatedly, ten times or more. The chain is built from TRBV20-1 and TRBJ1-4, with TRBD1 identical over 8 bases. The trim removed 3 bases at V and 0 bases at J, leaving 6 bases unmatched. Germline lookup yields CDR1 DFQATT and CDR2 SNEGSKA (reference sequence). CDR3 length: 16 amino acids. This CDR3 reads CSARWTGSPTNEKLFF. CDR3 DNA: TGCAGTGCTAGGTGGACAGGGAGTCCAACTAATGAAAAACTGTTTTTT.

In its sample, this clonotype was seen a few times. This sequence joins TRBV24-1 and TRBJ2-7, with TRBD2 as a possible D gene (6 bases). Per germline, CDR1 KGHDR and CDR2 SFDVKD. CDR3 length: 13 amino acids. The V end lost 5 bases, the J end lost 0 bases, and 7 bases lay between the germline ends. CDR3 nucleotides: TGTGCCACCAGTGCCGGGAGCTCCTACGAGCAGTACTTC. It yields the protein CATSAGSSYEQYF.

At least ten counts were recorded for this clonotype. The genes are TRBV20-1 and TRBJ2-7, with 8 bases identical to TRBD1. The CDR3 sequence is 15 residues long. The V segment lost 0 bases and the J segment 4 bases; nucleotides outside the gene matches: 8. The germline V gene encodes CDR1 DFQATT and CDR2 SNEGSKA (reference sequence). The CDR3 DNA reads TGCAGTGCTAGAGATCCGAGGACAGGGACTTACGAGCAGTACTTC. As protein: CSARDPRTGTYEQYF.

The V and J genes are TRBV7-8 and TRBJ1-5; D gene ambiguous. Germline V gives CDR1 SGHVS, CDR2 FQNEAQ. The CDR3 sequence is 16 residues long. Trimming took off 5 bases at V and 4 bases at J, with 18 bases between the two ends. The CDR3, as DNA: TGTGCCAGCAGCATCTCGCCGGGCCAACGAAATCAGCCCCAGCATTTT. The encoded protein is CASSISPGQRNQPQHF.

This chain uses TRBV27 with TRBJ1-1; 11 bases match TRBD1. Germline V gene sequence: CDR1 MNHEY, CDR2 SMNVEV (reference sequence). The length of the CDR3 is 17 residues. V shed 4 bases, J shed 1 base, and the junction held 8 bases outside the gene matches. CDR3 loop: CASSWSGTGGTNTEAFF. The DNA of the CDR3 is TGTGCCAGCAGTTGGAGCGGGACAGGGGGTACGAACACTGAAGCTTTCTTT.

This clonotype was found many times. The CDR3 spells CASTGYRVLSNQPQHF. CDR3 nucleotides: TGTGCCAGCACCGGCTACAGGGTCCTTAGCAATCAGCCCCAGCATTTT. This chain uses TRBV12-3 or TRBV12-4 with TRBJ1-5, with D maybe TRBD1 (6 bases). CDR3 length: 16 residues. Trimming pared 7 bases from V and 0 bases from J, leaving 16 bases between.

The chain carries TRBV7-9 and TRBJ2-7; 7 bases agree with TRBD2. The V gene's germline CDR1 is SEHNR and CDR2 FQNEAQ (reference sequence). The CDR3 loop spans 15 amino acids. Germline trimming cut 5 bases from V and 7 bases from J; bases unmatched to any gene: 14. The CDR3, as DNA: TGTGCCAGCAGCCCTCGAGGGGAGGGAACGGGGGAGCAGTACTTC. Encoded protein: CASSPRGEGTGEQYF.

The chain recombines TRBV5-1 with TRBJ2-1; TRBD1 matches 7 bases. Germline trimming cut 2 bases from V and 5 bases from J; bases unmatched to any gene: 4. Germline-derived CDR1 and CDR2 are SGHRS and YFSETQ. The CDR3 runs to 14 residues. The CDR3 reads CASSFEGANNEQFF. The CDR3 nucleotides are TGCGCCAGCAGCTTTGAGGGGGCCAACAATGAGCAGTTCTTC.

This clonotype was seen a handful of times. The chain links TRBV24-1 to TRBJ2-5; D may be TRBD1 or TRBD2 (6 bases each). Trimming took off 7 bases at V and 5 bases at J, with 10 bases between the two ends. The CDR3 runs to 12 residues. From germline, CDR1 is KGHDR and CDR2 SFDVKD. CDR3 region: CATRGGGETQYF. The CDR3 DNA follows: TGTGCCACCAGAGGGGGAGGCGAGACCCAGTACTTC.

In its sample, this clonotype was seen many times. This chain links TRBV12-3 or TRBV12-4 with TRBJ1-5; maybe TRBD1 (6 bases). V gave up 2 bases and J gave up 3 bases, with 14 bases separating them. The CDR3 is made up of 16 amino acids. The CDR3 loop reads CASSLSRGRNNQPQHF. For the CDR3, the DNA is TGTGCCAGCAGTTTATCCAGGGGCAGAAACAATCAGCCCCAGCATTTT.

The rearrangement joins TRBV29-1 to TRBJ2-5; 8 nucleotides line up with TRBD2. The ends lost 6 bases at V and 2 bases at J; junction bases unmatched: 8. There are 14 residues in the CDR3. Per the germline V gene, CDR1 is SQVTM and CDR2 is ANQGSEA. The CDR3 DNA is TGCAGCGTCCCCCTAGCGGGCCCACAAGAGACCCAGTACTTC. Translated: CSVPLAGPQETQYF.

This clonotype was counted many times. V gene TRBV20-1 combines with J gene TRBJ2-6, with D perhaps assigned TRBD1 or TRBD2 (5 bases each). The CDR3 has 15 residues. Germline CDR1 and CDR2: DFQATT and SNEGSKA (reference sequence). With 0 bases removed from V and 4 bases from J, the gap between germline ends came to 10 bases. The CDR3 DNA reads as TGCAGTGCTAGAGATCCAGGGACCGGGGCCAACGTCCTGACTTTC. Amino acid sequence: CSARDPGTGANVLTF.

This clonotype was observed at least ten times. This chain uses TRBV10-3 with TRBJ2-5, with 7 bases aligning to TRBD2. The V gene end was trimmed by 2 bases and the J gene end by 3 bases; junction bases not matched to a gene: 9. Germline V gives CDR1 ENHRY, CDR2 SYGVKD. The CDR3 spans 16 residues. The CDR3 sequence: CAISERGGDVEETQYF. For the CDR3, the DNA is TGTGCCATCAGTGAGAGGGGAGGGGACGTCGAAGAGACCCAGTACTTC.

This clonotype came up many times. The V and J genes are TRBV5-4 and TRBJ1-2; the D gene is possibly TRBD1 (5 bases). In germline, CDR1 is SGHNT, CDR2 YYREEE (reference sequence). With 0 bases removed from V and 8 bases from J, the gap between germline ends came to 11 bases. The CDR3 has 13 amino acids. For the CDR3, the DNA is TGTGCCAGCAGCTTGGGTCAGGGTGAAGGCTACACCTTC. Its translation is CASSLGQGEGYTF.

This clonotype was found many times. The chain employs TRBV29-1 and TRBJ2-1; tentatively, D is TRBD1 (7 bases). Trimming pared 7 bases from V and 6 bases from J, leaving 16 bases between. The germline V gene encodes CDR1 SQVTM and CDR2 ANQGSEA. The CDR3 spans 13 residues. CDR3 loop: CSATRQGGNEQFF. The CDR3 bases are TGCAGCGCAACACGGCAGGGGGGCAATGAGCAGTTCTTC.

At least ten counts were recorded for this clonotype. The chain joins TRBV5-1 to TRBJ1-2; 11 nucleotides line up with TRBD1. The CDR3 covers 15 residues. Germline values: CDR1 SGHRS, CDR2 YFSETQ. With V trimmed by 4 bases and J by 2 bases, 4 bases remained unmatched. Here the CDR3 reads CASSQDRGRNYGYTF. DNA for the CDR3: TGCGCCAGCAGCCAGGACAGGGGGCGCAACTATGGCTACACCTTC.

This clonotype was recorded many times. The rearrangement links TRBV7-2 to TRBJ2-2; the D is unclear. CDR3 length equals 14 residues. V was clipped by 5 bases and J by 0 bases, with 7 bases between them. Germline CDR1 is SGHTA and CDR2 is FQGNSA. The DNA of the CDR3 is TGTGCCAGCAGCCCCTTTACGAACACCGGGGAGCTGTTTTTT. This codes for CASSPFTNTGELFF.

The chain employs TRBV7-9 and TRBJ2-1; TRBD2 might be the D (5 bases). The CDR3 covers 14 residues. Germline CDR1 is SEHNR and CDR2 is FQNEAQ (reference sequence). Trimming stripped 5 bases from V and 0 bases from J, with 8 bases between. The CDR3 protein is CASSPGLSYNEQFF. The CDR3 DNA sequence: TGTGCCAGCAGCCCAGGACTCTCCTACAATGAGCAGTTCTTC.

The V and J genes are TRBV18 and TRBJ2-3; D is unresolved. The CDR3 runs to 14 residues. Germline values: CDR1 KGHSH, CDR2 LQKENI. Trimming shortened V by 5 bases and J by 2 bases, and 11 bases separated the two germline ends. As DNA, the CDR3 is TGTGCCAGCTCAGGTAGAACTCTCACAGATACGCAGTATTTT. Encoded protein: CASSGRTLTDTQYF.

This clonotype was observed a handful of times. The J gene is TRBJ2-6, the V gene TRBV28; TRBD1 is a possible D gene (6 bases). The CDR3 is 16 amino acids. V dropped 7 bases and J dropped 2 bases, with 15 bases sitting between them. The germline CDR1 and CDR2 sequences are MDHEN and SYDVKM. The CDR3 sequence: CASTTPRGPGANVLTF. In DNA, the CDR3 is TGTGCCAGCACCACTCCCAGGGGCCCTGGGGCCAACGTCCTGACTTTC. The full variable domain, rest sourced from reference TRBV28 and TRBJ2-6, is DVKVTQSSRYLVKRTGEKVFLECVQDMDHENMFWYRQDPGLGLRLIYFSYDVKMKEKGDIPEGYSVSREKKERFSLILESASTNQTSMYLCASTTPRGPGANVLTFGAGSRLTVL.

This chain links TRBV10-1 with TRBJ2-3; 9 nucleotides agree with TRBD2. The CDR3 is made up of 18 amino acids. The germline gives CDR1 WNHNN, CDR2 SYGVQD (reference sequence). Unmatched junction bases numbered 11, after V lost 4 bases and J lost 0 bases. In DNA form, the CDR3 reads TGCGCCAGCAGTGGGGACCTAGCGGGGTCAACTAGCACAGATACGCAGTATTTT. Translation: CASSGDLAGSTSTDTQYF.

On this clonotype: This could be a read error, since a much larger clone is one nucleotide away. The genes are TRBV20-1 and TRBJ2-1; TRBD2 agrees at 13 bases. Germline V CDR1 and CDR2: DFQATT, SNEGSKA (reference sequence). The CDR3 has 15 residues. CDR3 loop: CCADGGLAGHNEQFF. In nucleotides, the CDR3 is TGCTGTGCCGACGGGGGACTAGCGGGGCACAATGAGCAGTTCTTC.